This T cell receptor beta chain was profiled in a study of blood T cell repertoires in COVID-19. The wider study: Sites across the United States, Italy and Spain contributed samples from acute and convalescent COVID-19. Sample material is recorded as cDNA or gDNA derived from T cells, B-cell-depleted T cells, or PBMCs.

TCRdb's copy holds only in-frame clones and misses some; the assay was immunoSEQ multiplex PCR. Here the sample spans 190,000 or so clones, around 84% being singletons. V was trimmed by 0 bases and J by 1 base, leaving 3 bases between them. This CDR3 has 13 amino acids. CDR1 is LGHNA and CDR2 is YSLEER in the germline V gene. V usage is TRBV4-3 and J usage is TRBJ1-1; D remains unclear. The sample was peripheral blood. The sequence was collected from a man aged 35 to 55 with active or convalescent COVID-19. In DNA form, the CDR3 reads TGCGCCAGCAGCCAAGACTGGAACACTGAAGCTTTCTTT. Amino acids: CASSQDWNTEAFF.